Reported below is one T cell receptor (beta chain). The antigen is undetermined. This sample is drawn from a study of T cell responses to AZD1222 COVID-19 vaccine. Timing groups of about 4 and about 12 weeks for second doses were pooled. Study-level findings and limits: Without day 14 samples, only post-peak T cell repertoires were studied. Reportedly, close to half of spike-specific TCRs are directed against unmutated variant regions.

Profiled with immunoSEQ multiplex PCR; TCRdb holds only in-frame clones, not every one. This repertoire shows approximately 210,000 clones, 80% to 95% found once; its top ten account for around 3%. Between the trimmed V and J ends, which lost 0 bases and 8 bases, there was a span of 5 bases. The CDR3 totals 12 residues. The germline V gene has CDR1 SGHRS and CDR2 YFSETQ. The V call is TRBV5-1, the J call TRBJ2-2; D not certain. The sequence was collected from an adult who received the AZD1222 COVID-19 vaccine. The sample was peripheral blood, taken 28 days after the second AZD1222 dose. This chain's CDR3 is CASSLAGGELFF. The CDR3 DNA sequence: TGCGCCAGCAGCTTGGCCGGGGGGGAGCTGTTTTTT.